The rows below give T cell receptor beta chains drawn from one sample of a study of blood T cell repertoires in COVID-19. Here immunoSEQ multiplex PCR was the method, and the copy in TCRdb shows in-frame clones only, minus some. Of a few hundred thousand clones detected, 75% to 90% appear once; the ten largest clones hold 8% to 9.5%. The sample comprised peripheral blood. The receptor set was obtained from a human donor in a cohort sampled during active COVID-19. Both conserved end residues are part of each CDR3. A D gene is named only where the DNA matches it firmly. Rows give clone size only sometimes, using once, few, many, or a class for an expanded clone.

V gene	J gene	clone size	D gene	CDR3 protein	CDR3 DNA
TRBV19	TRBJ2-3	once	TRBD2	CASSIAGTSGRMGVTDTQYF	TGTGCCAGTAGTATAGCCGGGACTAGCGGGAGGATGGGGGTCACAGATACGCAGTATTTT
TRBV3-1/TRBV3-2	TRBJ1-2	NA	TRBD1	CASSQVTGARGYTF	TGTGCCAGCAGCCAAGTTACAGGGGCCCGTGGCTACACCTTC
TRBV9	TRBJ2-2	NA	NA	CASSVRGANTGELFF	TGTGCCAGCAGCGTAAGAGGCGCGAACACCGGGGAGCTGTTTTTT
TRBV10-1	TRBJ1-3	NA	NA	CASSRNRDSGNTIYF	TGCGCCAGCAGTCGGAACAGAGACTCTGGAAACACCATATATTTT
TRBV10-3	TRBJ2-3	few	TRBD2	CAISDGAGGRADTQYF	TGTGCCATCAGTGACGGAGCGGGGGGGCGAGCAGATACGCAGTATTTT
TRBV28	TRBJ2-7	NA	NA	CASSSQGSEQYF	TGTGCCAGCAGTTCTCAGGGGAGTGAGCAGTACTTC
TRBV5-4	TRBJ2-7	once	NA	CASSSGHTYEQYF	TGTGCCAGCAGTTCGGGACATACCTACGAGCAGTACTTC
TRBV3-1/TRBV3-2	TRBJ2-1	NA	TRBD2	CASSQIREASYNEQFF	TGTGCCAGCAGCCAAATACGGGAGGCCTCCTACAATGAGCAGTTCTTC
TRBV4-1	TRBJ1-3	NA	NA	CASSQSRTRISGNTIYF	TGCGCCAGCAGCCAATCCCGGACACGCATCTCTGGAAACACCATATATTTT
TRBV2	TRBJ2-5	NA	TRBD1	CASSEVRWGQDQETQYF	TGTGCCAGCAGTGAAGTTCGTTGGGGACAGGACCAAGAGACCCAGTACTTC
TRBV19	TRBJ1-1	once	TRBD1	CASSARQGRNTEAFF	TGTGCCAGTAGTGCAAGACAGGGGAGGAACACTGAAGCTTTCTTT
TRBV5-4	TRBJ2-1	NA	NA	CASSLEGSSDEQFF	TGTGCCAGCAGCTTGGAAGGGAGTTCGGATGAGCAGTTCTTC
TRBV27	TRBJ1-6	few	NA	CASSLSRQTYNSPLHF	TGTGCCAGCAGTTTATCTCGACAGACCTATAATTCACCCCTCCACTTT
TRBV24-1	TRBJ2-1	NA	NA	CATSDDQGLEQFF	TGTGCCACCAGTGATGATCAGGGGCTAGAGCAGTTCTTC
TRBV19	TRBJ1-1	NA	NA	CASSSRPLGTEAFF	TGTGCCAGTAGTAGTCGACCCCTAGGCACTGAAGCTTTCTTT
TRBV5-1	TRBJ2-3	NA	NA	CASSSEYRALSTDTQYF	TGCGCCAGCAGCTCGGAATACAGGGCCTTAAGCACAGATACGCAGTATTTT
TRBV7-2	TRBJ2-5	once	TRBD1	CASSLNRGTRETQYF	TGTGCCAGCAGCTTGAACAGGGGCACCCGGGAGACCCAGTACTTC
TRBV18	TRBJ1-1	few	NA	CASSQGFENTEAFF	TGTGCCAGCTCACAGGGGTTTGAGAACACTGAAGCTTTCTTT
TRBV21-1	TRBJ2-5	NA	NA	CASSTGPWSSGGLGAETQYF	TGTGCCAGCAGTACAGGGCCCTGGTCTAGCGGGGGGCTGGGAGCCGAGACCCAGTACTTC
TRBV9	TRBJ2-7	NA	NA	CASSANSYSYEQYF	TGTGCCAGCAGCGCAAACAGTTACTCCTACGAGCAGTACTTC
TRBV2	TRBJ1-2	few	TRBD1	CARTGQGPYGYTF	TGTGCCAGAACTGGACAGGGACCCTATGGCTACACCTTC
TRBV6-6	TRBJ1-5	NA	NA	CASLSPNQPQHF	TGTGCCAGTCTGTCCCCCAATCAGCCCCAGCATTTT
TRBV19	TRBJ2-7	NA	NA	CASSSFASGQLEQYF	TGTGCCAGTAGTTCCTTCGCGAGCGGGCAACTCGAGCAGTACTTC
TRBV5-1	TRBJ1-2	NA	TRBD1	CASSPGPGTGVYGYTF	TGCGCCAGCAGCCCGGGTCCCGGGACAGGGGTCTATGGCTACACCTTC
TRBV5-1	TRBJ2-2	few	TRBD2	CASARLAGGTGELFF	TGCGCCAGCGCCCGACTAGCGGGCGGCACCGGGGAGCTGTTTTTT
TRBV9	TRBJ2-1	NA	TRBD2	CASSVDGTSGREQFF	TGTGCCAGCAGCGTAGATGGGACTAGCGGGAGGGAGCAGTTCTTC
TRBV10-3	TRBJ2-3	NA	TRBD2	CAISESEMLAEADTQYF	TGTGCCATCAGTGAGTCGGAAATGCTAGCGGAAGCAGATACGCAGTATTTT
TRBV7-2	TRBJ1-4	NA	TRBD1	CASSGTGVEKLFF	TGTGCCAGCAGCGGGACAGGGGTCGAAAAACTGTTTTTT
TRBV5-1	TRBJ1-2	many	TRBD1	CASSTGVGGYTF	TGCGCCAGCAGCACAGGGGTGGGTGGCTACACCTTC
TRBV28	TRBJ1-6	NA	NA	CASSITRELAREPLHF	TGTGCCAGCAGTATCACCCGGGAGCTTGCTCGTGAACCCCTCCACTTT
TRBV28	TRBJ1-6	few	TRBD1	CASSLVQGLSSPLHF	TGTGCCAGCAGTCTAGTACAGGGGTTGAGTTCACCCCTCCACTTT
TRBV3-1/TRBV3-2	TRBJ2-7	NA	NA	CASGRRGSSYEQYF	TGTGCCAGCGGCCGGCGGGGTAGCTCCTACGAGCAGTACTTC
TRBV24-1	TRBJ1-2	NA	NA	CATSDRDGSHGYTF	TGTGCCACCAGTGATCGGGATGGGTCTCATGGCTACACCTTC
TRBV4-3	TRBJ1-6	once	TRBD1	CASAFLTGGSSPLHF	TGCGCCAGCGCATTCTTGACAGGGGGCAGTTCACCCCTCCACTTT
TRBV19	TRBJ2-1	NA	TRBD2	CASSIGTSPPLYNEQFF	TGTGCCAGTAGTATCGGGACTAGCCCACCCCTCTACAATGAGCAGTTCTTC
TRBV5-1	TRBJ1-3	NA	NA	CASSYTGDTIYF	TGCGCCAGCAGCTATACCGGGGACACCATATATTTT
TRBV10-3	TRBJ1-1	NA	NA	CAISEWSYDTEAFF	TGTGCCATCAGTGAGTGGAGTTATGACACTGAAGCTTTCTTT
TRBV5-1	TRBJ2-1	NA	NA	CASSFLFSEENEQFF	TGCGCCAGCAGCTTTCTTTTCTCCGAGGAAAATGAGCAGTTCTTC
TRBV5-5	TRBJ1-4	NA	TRBD1	CASSTGGAGTNEKLFF	TGTGCCAGCAGTACAGGGGGCGCAGGAACTAATGAAAAACTGTTTTTT
TRBV29-1	TRBJ1-4	NA	NA	CSARGVEKLFF	TGCAGCGCCCGGGGGGTAGAAAAACTGTTTTTT
TRBV9	TRBJ2-1	NA	TRBD2	CASSVAGLAGGSYNEQFF	TGTGCCAGCAGCGTAGCTGGGCTAGCGGGAGGCTCTTACAATGAGCAGTTCTTC
TRBV4-1	TRBJ1-2	NA	TRBD1	CASSRTGGSGYTF	TGCGCCAGCAGCCGGACAGGGGGCTCTGGCTACACCTTC
TRBV24-1	TRBJ2-5	once	NA	CATSEPDRYQETQYF	TGTGCCACCAGTGAACCCGACAGGTACCAAGAGACCCAGTACTTC
TRBV6-2/TRBV6-3	TRBJ2-7	NA	NA	CASSYSTFYPPDEQYF	TGTGCCAGCAGTTACTCGACATTCTATCCTCCCGACGAGCAGTACTTC
TRBV27	TRBJ1-2	NA	NA	CASSSAGAFLYGYTF	TGTGCCAGCAGTTCTGCGGGGGCATTCCTCTATGGCTACACCTTC
TRBV5-8	TRBJ2-2	NA	NA	CASRGRGTGELFF	TGTGCCAGCAGGGGCAGGGGAACCGGGGAGCTGTTTTTT
TRBV28	TRBJ1-1	once	TRBD1	CASSLARDRVLNTEAFF	TGTGCCAGCAGTTTAGCCAGAGACAGGGTCTTGAACACTGAAGCTTTCTTT
TRBV10-2	TRBJ2-7	once	TRBD2	CATKVGLPKGAYEQYF	TGCGCCACCAAAGTGGGACTACCCAAAGGGGCCTACGAGCAGTACTTC
TRBV7-9	TRBJ2-5	NA	NA	CASSSPRKGETQYF	TGTGCCAGCAGCTCGCCTAGAAAGGGGGAGACCCAGTACTTC
TRBV9	TRBJ2-5	NA	NA	CASSVGQFQETQYF	TGTGCCAGCAGCGTAGGACAGTTCCAAGAGACCCAGTACTTC
TRBV7-9	TRBJ2-1	NA	TRBD2	CASSIAGGLSSYNEQFF	TGTGCCAGCAGTATAGCGGGGGGCCTGAGCTCCTACAATGAGCAGTTCTTC
TRBV6-5	TRBJ2-5	NA	TRBD1	CASRRDRGETQYF	TGTGCCAGCAGAAGGGACAGGGGAGAGACCCAGTACTTC
TRBV6-2/TRBV6-3	TRBJ2-7	NA	TRBD1	CASSSPGTASYEQYF	TGTGCCAGCAGTTCCCCCGGGACAGCCTCCTACGAGCAGTACTTC
TRBV11-2	TRBJ2-7	NA	NA	CASSPVGGGLPYEQYF	TGTGCCAGCAGCCCGGTAGGCGGAGGGCTTCCCTACGAGCAGTACTTC